This is a list of T cell receptor beta chains from one sample in a study of regulatory T cells in long-lasting Graves disease. MiXCR, applied by TCRdb to the multiplex PCR reads, yields one record per CDR3 protein. The data contain hundreds of thousands of distinct CDR3 sequences, around 12% of them singletons. The same data also went into a second study, on T cells in Graves' hyperthyroidism and ophthalmopathy.

Sequencing used peripheral blood mononuclear cells (PBMCs), obtained at new diagnosis, from a patient treated with antithyroid drugs. The receptors derive from a woman aged 25 to 39 with Graves disease. Each CDR3 is given with its conserved first and last residue. D genes are given only for firm matches. The size of a clone is reported for some rows only, either as once, few or many, or as a class for expanded clones.

d_call,clone_size,v_call,j_call,cdr3_aa,cdr3_nt
NA,many,TRBV7-3,TRBJ2-3,CASSLNPLDGVTDTQYF,TGTGCCAGCAGCTTAAACCCCCTCGACGGGGTCACAGATACGCAGTATTTT
NA,many,TRBV27,TRBJ2-6,CASSLTAGFSGANVLTF,TGTGCCAGCAGTTTAACGGCAGGGTTCTCTGGGGCCAACGTCCTGACTTTC
NA,NA,TRBV5-4,TRBJ2-7,CASSSSTGTYEQYF,TGTGCCAGCAGCTCCTCGACAGGAACCTACGAGCAGTACTTC
TRBD2,few,TRBV20-1,TRBJ2-1,CSARDFFTSGSPSVPLNSYNEQFF,TGCAGTGCTAGAGATTTCTTTACTAGCGGGAGTCCCTCGGTCCCATTAAACTCCTACAATGAGCAGTTCTTC
TRBD2,many,TRBV28,TRBJ2-1,CASSFRSREGHNEQFF,TGTGCCAGCAGTTTTCGTTCCCGGGAGGGCCACAATGAGCAGTTCTTC
TRBD2,NA,TRBV20-1,TRBJ2-7,CSVLVGLGTVYEQYF,TGCAGTGTGCTAGTGGGACTAGGGACCGTCTACGAGCAGTACTTC
NA,many,TRBV18,TRBJ2-5,CASSPLSKGYQETQYF,TGTGCCAGCTCACCTCTTTCTAAGGGATACCAAGAGACCCAGTACTTC
TRBD2,NA,TRBV4-3,TRBJ2-1,CASSQGLTSGRYNEQFF,TGCGCCAGCAGCCAAGGCCTGACTAGCGGGAGGTACAATGAGCAGTTCTTC
NA,many,TRBV2,TRBJ2-5,CASNVRADGETQYF,TGTGCCAGCAACGTGAGAGCGGACGGGGAGACCCAGTACTTC
NA,many,TRBV6-5,TRBJ1-6,CASSYSMGGPSSTYNSPLHF,TGTGCCAGCAGTTACAGCATGGGAGGGCCCTCGAGCACCTATAATTCACCCCTCCACTTT
NA,many,TRBV7-2,TRBJ2-7,CASSSRTVDEQYF,TGTGCCAGCAGCTCCCGGACAGTCGACGAGCAGTACTTC
TRBD1,many,TRBV5-5,TRBJ2-5,CASSFGTGDLKTQYF,TGTGCCAGCAGCTTCGGAACAGGGGATCTGAAGACCCAGTACTTC
TRBD2,few,TRBV18,TRBJ2-1,CASSPTRSGTSGRGNEQFF,TGTGCCAGCTCACCGACACGCTCCGGGACTAGCGGGAGAGGGAATGAGCAGTTCTTC
NA,NA,TRBV7-9,TRBJ2-7,CASSPVTGDSYEQYF,TGTGCCAGCAGCCCCGTGACCGGGGATTCCTACGAGCAGTACTTC
NA,few,TRBV11-2,TRBJ2-1,CASLSSDNEQFF,TGTGCCAGCTTAAGTAGCGACAATGAGCAGTTCTTC
NA,NA,TRBV5-4,TRBJ2-7,CASSSDTLGEQYF,TGTGCCAGCAGCTCGGACACCCTGGGCGAGCAGTACTTC
TRBD1,NA,TRBV5-1,TRBJ2-5,CASRHPTGPQETQYF,TGCGCCAGCCGCCACCCGACAGGGCCCCAAGAGACCCAGTACTTC
TRBD1,NA,TRBV6-5,TRBJ1-2,CAGSYKTGGDSYGYTF,TGTGCCGGCAGTTACAAAACAGGGGGCGATTCCTATGGCTACACCTTC
TRBD2,few,TRBV20-1,TRBJ2-7,CSAREDLRGGREQYF,TGCAGTGCTAGAGAGGACCTGAGGGGAGGGCGCGAGCAGTACTTC
NA,NA,TRBV10-3,TRBJ1-5,CATQDMYGQPQHF,TGTGCCACCCAGGACATGTATGGTCAGCCCCAGCATTTT
TRBD1,many,TRBV2,TRBJ2-7,CASSPGTASYEQYF,TGTGCCAGCAGTCCCGGGACAGCGAGCTACGAGCAGTACTTC
NA,many,TRBV18,TRBJ1-1,CASSPRGASTEAFF,TGTGCCAGCTCACCAAGGGGGGCTAGCACTGAAGCTTTCTTT
NA,many,TRBV7-9,TRBJ2-2,CASSYPTGELFF,TGTGCCAGCAGTTACCCCACCGGGGAGCTGTTTTTT
NA,many,TRBV6-2/TRBV6-3,TRBJ2-6,CASSDPGSGANVLTF,TGTGCCAGCAGTGACCCAGGGTCTGGGGCCAACGTCCTGACTTTC
NA,NA,TRBV6-9,TRBJ1-3,CASSYFGSSSGNTIYF,TGTGCCAGCAGTTACTTTGGCAGCAGCTCTGGAAACACCATATATTTT
NA,many,TRBV6-2/TRBV6-3,TRBJ1-3,CASSIRRVSGNTIYF,TGTGCCAGCAGTATCAGACGGGTATCTGGAAACACCATATATTTT
TRBD1,few,TRBV20-1,TRBJ1-2,CSARDSGGGYGYGYTF,TGCAGTGCTAGAGATTCAGGGGGCGGTTACGGCTATGGCTACACCTTC
NA,many,TRBV20-1,TRBJ1-1,CSARGRDTEAFF,TGCAGTGCTAGAGGACGGGACACTGAAGCTTTCTTT
NA,few,TRBV4-1,TRBJ2-1,CASRQGLAGHNEQFF,TGCGCCAGCAGACAAGGCTTGGCTGGGCACAATGAGCAGTTCTTC
NA,NA,TRBV28,TRBJ1-5,CASSTRNNQPQHF,TGTGCCAGCAGTACCAGGAACAATCAGCCCCAGCATTTT
TRBD2,NA,TRBV7-8,TRBJ2-7,CASSPGGSPSYEQYF,TGTGCCAGCAGCCCGGGGGGGTCCCCCTCCTACGAGCAGTACTTC
TRBD2,many,TRBV12-3/TRBV12-4,TRBJ2-1,CASSLHPGAGYNEQFF,TGTGCCAGCAGTTTACACCCGGGAGCGGGGTACAATGAGCAGTTCTTC
NA,many,TRBV6-2/TRBV6-3,TRBJ1-4,CASSSRRLGRNNEKLFF,TGTGCCAGCAGTTCTCGAAGGTTGGGACGGAACAATGAAAAACTGTTTTTT
NA,few,TRBV15,TRBJ1-3,CATSPTSSGNTIYF,TGTGCCACCAGCCCGACCAGCTCTGGAAACACCATATATTTT
NA,many,TRBV5-6,TRBJ2-1,CASSEGTYNEQFF,TGTGCCAGCAGCGAAGGGACCTACAATGAGCAGTTCTTC
NA,few,TRBV7-9,TRBJ2-1,CASSPLDYNEQFF,TGTGCCAGCAGCCCGCTAGATTACAATGAGCAGTTCTTC
TRBD2,NA,TRBV3-1,TRBJ2-5,CASSQALAGGPMETQYF,TGTGCCAGCAGCCAAGCCCTAGCGGGAGGGCCGATGGAGACCCAGTACTTC
TRBD1,NA,TRBV27,TRBJ2-7,CASSFRRGTGGPRSSYEQYF,TGTGCCAGCAGTTTTAGACGCGGGACAGGGGGCCCTAGGAGCTCCTACGAGCAGTACTTC
TRBD2,many,TRBV19,TRBJ2-1,CATLADPTLYNEQFF,TGTGCCACCCTAGCGGACCCGACCCTCTACAATGAGCAGTTCTTC
NA,many,TRBV5-1,TRBJ1-1,CASSLRPGGDTEAFF,TGCGCCAGCAGCTTAAGGCCGGGAGGGGACACTGAAGCTTTCTTT
NA,many,TRBV4-1,TRBJ1-1,CASSRRQEGQTAFF,TGCGCCAGCAGCCGGAGGCAGGAGGGCCAAACAGCTTTCTTT